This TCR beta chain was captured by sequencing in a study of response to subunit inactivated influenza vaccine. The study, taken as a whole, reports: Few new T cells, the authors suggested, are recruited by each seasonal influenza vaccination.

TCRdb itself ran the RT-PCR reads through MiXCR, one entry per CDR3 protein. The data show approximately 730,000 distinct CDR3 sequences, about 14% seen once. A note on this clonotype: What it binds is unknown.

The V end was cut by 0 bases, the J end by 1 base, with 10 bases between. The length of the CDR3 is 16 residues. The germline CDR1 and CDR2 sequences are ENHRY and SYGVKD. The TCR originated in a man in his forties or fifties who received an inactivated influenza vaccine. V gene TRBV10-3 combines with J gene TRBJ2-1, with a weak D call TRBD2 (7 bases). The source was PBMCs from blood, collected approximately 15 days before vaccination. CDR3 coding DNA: TGTGCCATCAGTGAGTCAGGGGGAGGGTCCTACAATGAGCAGTTCTTC. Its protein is CAISESGGGSYNEQFF.